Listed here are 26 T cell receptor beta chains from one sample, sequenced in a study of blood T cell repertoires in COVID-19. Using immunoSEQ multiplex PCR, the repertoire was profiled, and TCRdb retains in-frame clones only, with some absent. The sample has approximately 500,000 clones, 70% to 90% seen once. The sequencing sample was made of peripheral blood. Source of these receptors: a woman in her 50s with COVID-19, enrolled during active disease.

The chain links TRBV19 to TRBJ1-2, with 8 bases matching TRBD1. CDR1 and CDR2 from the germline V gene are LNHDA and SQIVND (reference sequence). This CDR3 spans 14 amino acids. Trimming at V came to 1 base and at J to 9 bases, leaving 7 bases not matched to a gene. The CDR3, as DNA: TGTGCCAGTAGTATAGGTGGACAGGGCAGGAGCTACACCTTC. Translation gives CASSIGGQGRSYTF.

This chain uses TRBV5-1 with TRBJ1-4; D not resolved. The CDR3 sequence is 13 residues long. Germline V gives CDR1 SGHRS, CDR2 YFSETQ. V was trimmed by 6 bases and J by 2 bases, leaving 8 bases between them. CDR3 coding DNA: TGCGCCAGCACGGAGGGTACTAATGAAAAACTGTTTTTT. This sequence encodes CASTEGTNEKLFF.

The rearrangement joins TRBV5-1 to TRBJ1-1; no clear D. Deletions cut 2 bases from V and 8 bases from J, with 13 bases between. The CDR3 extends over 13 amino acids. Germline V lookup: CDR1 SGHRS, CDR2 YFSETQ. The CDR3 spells CASSFPTPGEAFF. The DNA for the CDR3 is TGCGCCAGCAGCTTCCCGACCCCGGGGGAAGCTTTCTTT.

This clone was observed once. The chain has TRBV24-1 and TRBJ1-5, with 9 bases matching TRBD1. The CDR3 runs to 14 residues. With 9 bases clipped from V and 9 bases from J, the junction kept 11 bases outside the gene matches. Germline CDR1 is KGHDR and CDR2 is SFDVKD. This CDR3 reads CATSEGTGLAPQHF. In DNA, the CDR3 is TGTGCCACCTCGGAGGGGACAGGGTTGGCGCCCCAGCATTTT.

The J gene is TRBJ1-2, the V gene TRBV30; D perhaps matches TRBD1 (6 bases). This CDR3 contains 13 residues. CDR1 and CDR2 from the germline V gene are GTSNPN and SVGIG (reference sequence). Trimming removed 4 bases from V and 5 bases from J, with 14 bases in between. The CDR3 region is CAWKPDSYYGYTF. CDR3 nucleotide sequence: TGTGCCTGGAAGCCGGACAGTTATTATGGCTACACCTTC.

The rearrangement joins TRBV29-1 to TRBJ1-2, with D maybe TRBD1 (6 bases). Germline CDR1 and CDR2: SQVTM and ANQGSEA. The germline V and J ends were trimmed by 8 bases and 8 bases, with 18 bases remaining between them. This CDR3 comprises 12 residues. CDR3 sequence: CSTRGGGKGYTF. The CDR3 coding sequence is TGCAGCACGCGAGGGGGGGGTAAAGGCTACACCTTC.

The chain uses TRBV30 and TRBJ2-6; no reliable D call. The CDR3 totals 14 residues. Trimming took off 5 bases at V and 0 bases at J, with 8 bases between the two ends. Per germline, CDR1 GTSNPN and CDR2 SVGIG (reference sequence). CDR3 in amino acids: CAWAELSGANVLTF. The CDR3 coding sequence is TGTGCCTGGGCGGAACTCTCTGGGGCCAACGTCCTGACTTTC.

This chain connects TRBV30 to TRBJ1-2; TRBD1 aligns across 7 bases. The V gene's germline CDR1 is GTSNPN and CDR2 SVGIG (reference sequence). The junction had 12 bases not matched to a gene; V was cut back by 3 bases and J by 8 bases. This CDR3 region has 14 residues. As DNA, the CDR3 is TGTGCCTGGAGCTTTAGAACAGGGGCGAGGGGCTACACCTTC. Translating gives CAWSFRTGARGYTF. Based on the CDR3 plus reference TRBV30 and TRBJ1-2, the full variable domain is SQTIHQWPATLVQPVGSPLSLECTVEGTSNPNLYWYRQAAGRGLQLLFYSVGIGQISSEVPQNLSASRPQDRQFILSSKKLLLSDSGFYLCAWSFRTGARGYTFGSGTRLTVV.

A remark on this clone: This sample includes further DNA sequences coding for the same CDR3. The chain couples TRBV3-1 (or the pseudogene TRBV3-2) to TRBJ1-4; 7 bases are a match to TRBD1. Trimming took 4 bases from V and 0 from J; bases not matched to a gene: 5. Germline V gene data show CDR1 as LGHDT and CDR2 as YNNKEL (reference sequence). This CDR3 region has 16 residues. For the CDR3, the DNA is TGTGCCAGCAGCCGTGACAGGGCTGCAACTAATGAAAAACTGTTTTTT. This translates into CASSRDRAATNEKLFF.

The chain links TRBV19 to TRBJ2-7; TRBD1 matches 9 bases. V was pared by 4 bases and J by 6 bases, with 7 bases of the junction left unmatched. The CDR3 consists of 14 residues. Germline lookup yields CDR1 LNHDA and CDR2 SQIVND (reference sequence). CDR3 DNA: TGTGCCAGTAGTAGTGGGACAGGGTCGCGCGAGCAGTACTTC. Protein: CASSSGTGSREQYF.

The CDR3 DNA sequence: TGTGCCAGCAGTTTAGTGGGACTAGCGGGGGGCCCAGATACGCAGTATTTT. Translation gives CASSLVGLAGGPDTQYF. The rearrangement uses TRBV27 and TRBJ2-3; 15 bases match TRBD2. Germline values: CDR1 MNHEY, CDR2 SMNVEV (reference sequence). V lost 2 bases and J lost 4; bases outside the gene matches: 4. The CDR3 extends over 17 amino acids.

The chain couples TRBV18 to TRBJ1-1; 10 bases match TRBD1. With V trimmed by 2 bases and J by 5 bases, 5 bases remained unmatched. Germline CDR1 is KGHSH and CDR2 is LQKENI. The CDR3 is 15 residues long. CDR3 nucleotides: TGTGCCAGCTCACCAGCGGACAGGGGGTGGACTGAAGCTTTCTTT. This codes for CASSPADRGWTEAFF.

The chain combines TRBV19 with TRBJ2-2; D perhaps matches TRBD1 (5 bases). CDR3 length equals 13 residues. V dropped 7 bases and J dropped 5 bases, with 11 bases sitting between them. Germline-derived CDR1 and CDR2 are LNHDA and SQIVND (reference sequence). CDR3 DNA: TGTGCCAGTACCACAGGTGGTACCGGGGAGCTGTTTTTT. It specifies CASTTGGTGELFF.

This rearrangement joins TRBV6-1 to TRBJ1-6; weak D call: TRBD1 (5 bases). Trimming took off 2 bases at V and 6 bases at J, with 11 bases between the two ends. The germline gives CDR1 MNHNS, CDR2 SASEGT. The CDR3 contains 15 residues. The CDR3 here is CASSEQGLFNSPLHF. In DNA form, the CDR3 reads TGTGCCAGCAGTGAACAGGGACTGTTTAATTCACCCCTCCACTTT.

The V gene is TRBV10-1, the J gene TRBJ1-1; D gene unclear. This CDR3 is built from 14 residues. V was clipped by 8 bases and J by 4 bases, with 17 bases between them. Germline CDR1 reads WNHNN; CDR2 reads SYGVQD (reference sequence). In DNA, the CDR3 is TGCGCCAGCCCCCAGGAGGCGCTGGGCACTGAAGCTTTCTTT. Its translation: CASPQEALGTEAFF.

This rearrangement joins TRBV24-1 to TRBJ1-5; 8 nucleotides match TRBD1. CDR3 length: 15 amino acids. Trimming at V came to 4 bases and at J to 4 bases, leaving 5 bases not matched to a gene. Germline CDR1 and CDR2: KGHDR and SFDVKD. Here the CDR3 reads CATSDTTGANQPQHF. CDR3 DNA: TGTGCCACCAGTGACACGACAGGGGCGAATCAGCCCCAGCATTTT.

Here the CDR3 reads CASSEYRVRGSNQPQHF. CDR3 DNA: TGTGCCAGCAGTGAATATAGGGTGCGGGGGAGCAATCAGCCCCAGCATTTT. The gene calls are TRBV25-1 and TRBJ1-5, with a possible D match to TRBD1 (5 bases). The germline CDR1 and CDR2 sequences are MGHDK and SYGVNS. The V and J ends lost 0 bases and 1 base respectively, with 13 bases between them. The CDR3 is 17 residues long.

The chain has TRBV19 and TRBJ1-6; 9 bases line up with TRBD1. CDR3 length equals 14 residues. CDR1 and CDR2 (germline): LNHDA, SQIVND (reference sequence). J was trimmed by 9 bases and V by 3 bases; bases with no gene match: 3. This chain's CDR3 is CASSIRDRVSPLHF. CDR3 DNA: TGTGCCAGTAGTATCCGGGACAGGGTTTCACCCCTCCACTTT.

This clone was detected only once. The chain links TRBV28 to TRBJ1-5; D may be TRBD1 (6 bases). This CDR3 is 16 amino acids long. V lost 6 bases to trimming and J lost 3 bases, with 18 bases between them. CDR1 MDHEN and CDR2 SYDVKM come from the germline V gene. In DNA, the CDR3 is TGTGCCAGCAGGCCCCCTACAGGGTCACCCAATCAGCCCCAGCATTTT. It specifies CASRPPTGSPNQPQHF.

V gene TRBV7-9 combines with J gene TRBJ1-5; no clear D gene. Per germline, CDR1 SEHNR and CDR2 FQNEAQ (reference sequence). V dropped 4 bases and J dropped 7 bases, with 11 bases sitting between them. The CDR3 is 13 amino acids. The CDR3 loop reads CASSSSGRQPQHF. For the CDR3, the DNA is TGTGCCAGCAGCTCCAGCGGTAGGCAGCCCCAGCATTTT. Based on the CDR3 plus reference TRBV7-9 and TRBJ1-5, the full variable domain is DTGVSQNPRHKITKRGQNVTFRCDPISEHNRLYWYRQTLGQGPEFLTYFQNEAQLEKSRLLSDRFSAERPKGSFSTLEIQRTEQGDSAMYLCASSSSGRQPQHFGDGTRLSIL.

CDR3 sequence: CSASSPTNEKLFF. The CDR3 coding sequence is TGCAGTGCTAGTTCTCCAACTAATGAAAAACTGTTTTTT. The chain is built from TRBV20-1 and TRBJ1-4, with no clear D. Germline loops: CDR1 DFQATT, CDR2 SNEGSKA (reference sequence). V lost 3 bases and J 0 bases, leaving 5 bases between the germline ends. The CDR3 spans 13 residues.

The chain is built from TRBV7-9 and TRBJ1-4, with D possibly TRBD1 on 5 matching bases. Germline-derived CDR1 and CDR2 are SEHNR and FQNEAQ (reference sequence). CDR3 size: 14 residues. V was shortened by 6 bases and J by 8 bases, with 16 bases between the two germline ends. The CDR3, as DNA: TGTGCCAGCAGTCCCACGCAGGGCAAGGAAAAACTGTTTTTT. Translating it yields CASSPTQGKEKLFF.

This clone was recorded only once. CDR3 sequence: CASNGGGPPGELFF. CDR3 nucleotide sequence: TGTGCCAGCAACGGCGGGGGCCCCCCCGGGGAGCTGTTTTTT. The rearrangement joins TRBV2 to TRBJ2-2, with D possibly being TRBD2 (7 bases). CDR1 is SNHLY and CDR2 is FYNNEI in the germline V gene. The length of the CDR3 is 14 residues. The V and J ends lost 7 bases and 6 bases respectively, with 15 bases between them.

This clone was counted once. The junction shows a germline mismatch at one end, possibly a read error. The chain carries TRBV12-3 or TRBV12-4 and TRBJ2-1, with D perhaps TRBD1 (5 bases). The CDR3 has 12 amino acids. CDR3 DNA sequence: TGTGCCAGCAGTTTAATATCGGACAACGAGGTCTTC. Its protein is CASSLISDNEVF.

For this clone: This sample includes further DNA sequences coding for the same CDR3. The DNA of the CDR3 is TGCGCCAGCAGCTTGGCGGACGAGCAGTACTTC. Its translation is CASSLADEQYF. The V and J genes are TRBV5-1 and TRBJ2-7; D uncertain. CDR3 length: 11 amino acids. Trimming left V 0 bases short and J 5 bases short, with 3 bases between. Germline V gene sequence: CDR1 SGHRS, CDR2 YFSETQ.

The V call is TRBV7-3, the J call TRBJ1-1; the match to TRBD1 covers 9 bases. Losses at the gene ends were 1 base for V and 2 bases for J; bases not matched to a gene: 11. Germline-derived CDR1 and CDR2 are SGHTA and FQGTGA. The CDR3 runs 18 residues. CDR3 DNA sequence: TGTGCCAGCAGCTTAAGAGCGGGACAGGGTATCGTCAACACTGAAGCTTTCTTT. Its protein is CASSLRAGQGIVNTEAFF.